This TCR beta chain was profiled in a study of blood T cell repertoires in COVID-19. The wider study: The United States, Italy and Spain provided the acute and convalescent COVID-19 samples. The analysed material was cDNA or gDNA that came from T cells, B-cell-depleted T cells, or PBMCs.

This CDR3 spans 16 amino acids. The V gene's germline CDR1 is SGHAT and CDR2 FQNNGV. V lost 5 bases, J lost 7 bases, and 21 bases lay in between. As handled by the study authors: By means of reference gene primer amplification, nucleated cell counts were estimated. Sequencing was performed with immunoSEQ multiplex PCR; in TCRdb, only in-frame clones are kept and a portion is missing. V and J calls and clone size are those listed in that table; D and trimming were worked out from the DNA. The sample includes about 90,000 clones, over 75% of them seen just once. The chain uses TRBV11-2 and TRBJ2-1, with D possibly TRBD2 on 6 matching bases. The sample taken for sequencing was peripheral blood. This clonotype was obtained from a man in his 70s with acute or convalescent COVID-19. The CDR3 DNA is TGTGCCAGCAGCGGATGGCTACCACGGGCGGGGAATGAGCAGTTCTTC. Residues: CASSGWLPRAGNEQFF.